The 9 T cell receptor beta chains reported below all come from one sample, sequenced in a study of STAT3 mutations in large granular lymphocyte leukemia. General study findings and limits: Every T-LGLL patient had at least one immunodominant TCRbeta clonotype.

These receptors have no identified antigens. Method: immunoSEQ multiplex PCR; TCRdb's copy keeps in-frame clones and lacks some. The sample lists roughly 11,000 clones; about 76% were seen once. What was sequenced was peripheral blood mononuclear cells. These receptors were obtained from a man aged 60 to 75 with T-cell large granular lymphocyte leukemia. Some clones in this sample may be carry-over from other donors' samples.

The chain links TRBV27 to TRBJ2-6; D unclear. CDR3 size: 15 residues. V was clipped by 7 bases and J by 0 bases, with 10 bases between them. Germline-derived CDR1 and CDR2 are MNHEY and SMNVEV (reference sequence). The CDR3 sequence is CASTPEYSGANVLTF. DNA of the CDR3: TGTGCCAGCACCCCAGAGTACTCTGGGGCCAACGTCCTGACTTTC.

The DNA of the CDR3 is TGTGCCAGCTCCCCCGCCGAGGCCGGGGGGAACACTGAAGCTTTCTTT. The encoded protein is CASSPAEAGGNTEAFF. The chain joins TRBV18 to TRBJ1-1, with a weak D call TRBD1 (5 bases). V lost 6 bases and J lost 1, with 18 bases in between. Germline loops: CDR1 KGHSH, CDR2 LQKENI. The CDR3 contains 16 residues.

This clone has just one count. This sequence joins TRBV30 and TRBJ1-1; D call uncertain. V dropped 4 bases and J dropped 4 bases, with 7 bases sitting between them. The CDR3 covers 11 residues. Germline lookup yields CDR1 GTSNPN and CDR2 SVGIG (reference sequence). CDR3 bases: TGTGCCTGGACAGTTTTCACTGAAGCTTTCTTT. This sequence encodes CAWTVFTEAFF.

The chain's CDR3 is CASSFVAGGPQTEQFF. The CDR3 region has the DNA TGTGCCAGCAGTTTCGTAGCGGGAGGGCCTCAGACTGAGCAGTTCTTC. The chain joins TRBV27 to TRBJ2-1; 11 bases are a match to TRBD2. Trimming removed 3 bases from V and 9 bases from J; junction bases left unmatched: 10. Germline assignment: CDR1 MNHEY and CDR2 SMNVEV (reference sequence). The CDR3 is 16 amino acids.

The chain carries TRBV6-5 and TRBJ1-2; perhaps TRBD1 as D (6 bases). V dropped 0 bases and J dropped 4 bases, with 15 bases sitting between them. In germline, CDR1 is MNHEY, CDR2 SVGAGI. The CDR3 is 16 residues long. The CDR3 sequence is CASSYSRGEGVYGYTF. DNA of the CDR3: TGTGCCAGCAGTTACTCGAGAGGGGAGGGGGTCTATGGCTACACCTTC.

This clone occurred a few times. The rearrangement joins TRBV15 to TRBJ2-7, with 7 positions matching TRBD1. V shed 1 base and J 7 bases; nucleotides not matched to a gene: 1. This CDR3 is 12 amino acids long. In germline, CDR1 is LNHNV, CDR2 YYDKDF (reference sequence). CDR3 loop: CATSRAGGEQYF. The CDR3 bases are TGTGCCACCAGCAGAGCAGGGGGAGAGCAGTACTTC.

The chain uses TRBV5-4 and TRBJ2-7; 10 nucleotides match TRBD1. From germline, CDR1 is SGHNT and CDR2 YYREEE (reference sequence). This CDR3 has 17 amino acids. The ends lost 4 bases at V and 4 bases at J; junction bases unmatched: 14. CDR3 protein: CASSPGTGASWVYEQYF. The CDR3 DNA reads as TGTGCCAGCAGCCCAGGGACAGGGGCGTCCTGGGTGTACGAGCAGTACTTC.

CDR3 sequence reads: CAISTSTSSNQPQHF. CDR3 nucleotides: TGTGCCATCAGCACCTCAACCTCTAGCAATCAGCCCCAGCATTTT. J is TRBJ1-5 and V is TRBV10-3; D is unclear. Germline lookup yields CDR1 ENHRY and CDR2 SYGVKD. The CDR3 loop spans 15 amino acids. V shed 6 bases and J shed 0 bases, with 12 bases lying between them.

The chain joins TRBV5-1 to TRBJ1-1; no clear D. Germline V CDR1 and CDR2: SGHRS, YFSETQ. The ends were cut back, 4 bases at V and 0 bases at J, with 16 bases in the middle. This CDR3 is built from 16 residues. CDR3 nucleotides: TGCGCCAGCAGCATTACTACCGGGAACCTGAACACTGAAGCTTTCTTT. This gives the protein CASSITTGNLNTEAFF.